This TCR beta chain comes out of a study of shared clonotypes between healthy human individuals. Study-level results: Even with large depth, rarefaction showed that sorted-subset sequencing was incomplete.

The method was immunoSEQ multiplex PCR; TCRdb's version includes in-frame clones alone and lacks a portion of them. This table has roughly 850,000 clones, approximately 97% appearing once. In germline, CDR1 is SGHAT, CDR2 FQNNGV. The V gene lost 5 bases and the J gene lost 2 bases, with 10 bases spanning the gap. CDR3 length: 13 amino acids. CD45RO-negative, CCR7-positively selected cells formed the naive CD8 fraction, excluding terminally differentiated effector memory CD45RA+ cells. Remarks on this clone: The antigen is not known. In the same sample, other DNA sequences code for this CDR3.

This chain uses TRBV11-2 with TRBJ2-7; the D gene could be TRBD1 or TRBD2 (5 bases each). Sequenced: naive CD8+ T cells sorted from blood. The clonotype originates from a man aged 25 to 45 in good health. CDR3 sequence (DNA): TGTGCCAGCAGCCCGGGACCGACCTACGAGCAGTACTTC. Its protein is CASSPGPTYEQYF.